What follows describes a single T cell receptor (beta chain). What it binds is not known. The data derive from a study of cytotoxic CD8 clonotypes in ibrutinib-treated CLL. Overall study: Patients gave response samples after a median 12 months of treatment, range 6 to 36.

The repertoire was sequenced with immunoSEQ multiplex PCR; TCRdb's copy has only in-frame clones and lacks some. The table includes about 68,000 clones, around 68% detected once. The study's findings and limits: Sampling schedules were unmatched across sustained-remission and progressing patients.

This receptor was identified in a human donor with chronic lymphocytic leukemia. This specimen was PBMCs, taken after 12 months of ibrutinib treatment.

DNA of the CDR3: TGTGCCAGCACTAATAATCAAATAATCAACAGGGCCAGGGGCTACACCTTC. Residues: CASTNNQIINRARGYTF. This chain uses TRBV7-2 with TRBJ1-2; maybe TRBD1 (6 bases). CDR1 and CDR2 (germline): SGHTA, FQGNSA. Deletions cut 7 bases from V and 8 bases from J, with 29 bases between. This CDR3 spans 17 amino acids.